The present entry profiles one T cell receptor beta chain with its context. Its antigen is not known. This sequence may be a read error, since a much larger clone differs from it by one base. The germline V gene has CDR1 MDHEN and CDR2 SYDVKM. This CDR3 has 15 amino acids. Trimming took off 2 bases at V and 7 bases at J, with 17 bases between the two ends. This record belongs to a study of T-cell reconstitution after alpha-beta-depleted transplantation in children. Whole-study results and caveats: Approximately two months post-transplant, alpha-beta T cells reportedly originated from several hundred expanded graft clones.

TCRbeta library preparation incorporated unique molecular identifiers. TCRdb processed the PCR reads anew with MiXCR; each CDR3 protein has one entry. The sample holds fewer than 550,000 distinct CDR3 sequences, over 9.5% seen once. The sample consisted of PBMCs, mostly from graft donor cells, taken 180 days after TCRalphabeta/CD19-depleted stem cell transplant. This TCR was sampled from a female patient aged 2 to 10 who had a stem cell transplant for aplastic anemia, so the T cells may come from the graft donor. This chain joins TRBV28 and TRBJ1-1, with unresolved D. CDR3 region: CASSLGKGRRNEAFF. The CDR3 coding sequence is TGTGCCAGCAGTTTAGGTAAAGGCCGGAGAAATGAAGCTTTCTTT.